This section outlines one T cell receptor (beta chain) sequence together with its context. The data were taken from a study of blood T cell repertoires in COVID-19. The CDR3 extends over 15 amino acids. V dropped 7 bases and J dropped 4 bases, with 17 bases sitting between them. Germline V gives CDR1 MNHEY, CDR2 SMNVEV (reference sequence). Some clones are missing from TCRdb's copy, which holds only in-frame ones; the method was immunoSEQ multiplex PCR. The table has more than 300,000 clones, 85% to 90% seen once. The J gene is TRBJ1-5, the V gene TRBV27; D perhaps matches TRBD1 (6 bases). This sequence originates from a man aged 30-40 years who had recovered from COVID-19. The specimen was PBMCs or T cells enriched from blood (not recorded which). CDR3 residues: CASTHSGATNQPQHF. DNA of the CDR3: TGTGCCAGCACCCATTCAGGGGCGACTAATCAGCCCCAGCATTTT.